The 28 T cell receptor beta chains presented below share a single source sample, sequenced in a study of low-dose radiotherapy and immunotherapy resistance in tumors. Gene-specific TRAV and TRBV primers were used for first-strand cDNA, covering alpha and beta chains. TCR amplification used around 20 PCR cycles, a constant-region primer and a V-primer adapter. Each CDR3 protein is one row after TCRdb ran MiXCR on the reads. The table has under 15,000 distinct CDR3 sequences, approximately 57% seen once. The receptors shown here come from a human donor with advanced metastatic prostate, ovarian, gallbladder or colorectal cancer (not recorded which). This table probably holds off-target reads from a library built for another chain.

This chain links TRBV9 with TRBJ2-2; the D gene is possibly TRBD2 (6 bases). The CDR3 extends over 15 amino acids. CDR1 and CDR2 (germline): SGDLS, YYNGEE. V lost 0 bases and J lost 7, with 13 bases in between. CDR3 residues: CASSVDPLAIGELFF. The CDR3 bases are TGTGCCAGCAGCGTAGACCCCCTAGCGATCGGGGAGCTGTTTTTT.

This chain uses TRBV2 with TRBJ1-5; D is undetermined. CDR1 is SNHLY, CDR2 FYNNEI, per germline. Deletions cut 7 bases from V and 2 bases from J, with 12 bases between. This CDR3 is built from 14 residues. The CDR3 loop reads CASTSSSGNQPQHF. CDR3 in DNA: TGTGCCAGCACTTCCTCAAGCGGCAATCAGCCCCAGCATTTT.

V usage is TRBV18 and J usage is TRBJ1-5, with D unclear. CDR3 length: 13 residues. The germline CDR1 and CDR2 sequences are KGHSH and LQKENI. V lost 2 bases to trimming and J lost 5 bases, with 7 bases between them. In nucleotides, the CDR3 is TGTGCCAGCTCACCATCGAGGGATCAGCCCCAGCATTTT. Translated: CASSPSRDQPQHF.

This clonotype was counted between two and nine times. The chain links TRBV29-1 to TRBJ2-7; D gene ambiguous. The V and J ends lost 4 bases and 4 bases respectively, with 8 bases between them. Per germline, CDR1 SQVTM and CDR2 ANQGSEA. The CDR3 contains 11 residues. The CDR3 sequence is CSVGQEYEQYF. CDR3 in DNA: TGCAGCGTTGGCCAGGAATACGAGCAGTACTTC.

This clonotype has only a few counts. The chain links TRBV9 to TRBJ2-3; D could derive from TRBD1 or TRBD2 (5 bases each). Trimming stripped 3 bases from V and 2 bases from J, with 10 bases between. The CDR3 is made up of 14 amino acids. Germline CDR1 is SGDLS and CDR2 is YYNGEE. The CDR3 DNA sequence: TGTGCCAGCAGCGCGGCCGGGACCACAGATACGCAGTATTTT. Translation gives CASSAAGTTDTQYF.

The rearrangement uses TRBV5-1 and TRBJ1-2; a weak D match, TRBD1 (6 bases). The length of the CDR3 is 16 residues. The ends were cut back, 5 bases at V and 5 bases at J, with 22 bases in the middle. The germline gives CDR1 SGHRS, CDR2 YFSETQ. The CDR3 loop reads CASRLSTGTTAYGYTF. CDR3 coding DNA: TGCGCCAGCAGGTTGAGTACAGGGACTACTGCTTATGGCTACACCTTC.

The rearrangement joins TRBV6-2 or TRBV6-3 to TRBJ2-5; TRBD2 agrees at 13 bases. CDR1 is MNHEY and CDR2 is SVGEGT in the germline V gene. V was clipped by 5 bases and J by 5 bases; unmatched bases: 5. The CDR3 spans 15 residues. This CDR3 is CASSELAGGGETQYF. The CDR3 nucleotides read TGTGCCAGCAGTGAACTAGCGGGGGGGGGTGAGACCCAGTACTTC.

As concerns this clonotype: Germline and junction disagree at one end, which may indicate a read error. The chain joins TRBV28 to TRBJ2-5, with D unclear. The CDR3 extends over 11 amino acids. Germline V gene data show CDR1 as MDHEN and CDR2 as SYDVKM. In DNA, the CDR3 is TGTGCCTGCAGGCTCCGGGAGACCCAGTACTTC. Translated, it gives CACRLRETQYF.

This CDR3 reads CASRPVTSGSTEQYF. The CDR3 bases are TGTGCCAGCCGGCCCGTGACTAGCGGGAGTACCGAGCAGTACTTC. V gene TRBV7-9 combines with J gene TRBJ2-7, with 12 nucleotides matching TRBD2. Germline V CDR1 and CDR2: SEHNR, FQNEAQ (reference sequence). The V segment lost 8 bases and the J segment 6 bases; nucleotides outside the gene matches: 11. This CDR3 comprises 15 residues.

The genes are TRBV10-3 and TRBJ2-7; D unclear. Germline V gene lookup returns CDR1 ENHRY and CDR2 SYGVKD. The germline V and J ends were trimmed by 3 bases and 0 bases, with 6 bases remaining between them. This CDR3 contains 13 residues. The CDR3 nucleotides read TGTGCCATCAGTGATTACGGCTCCTACGAGCAGTACTTC. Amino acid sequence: CAISDYGSYEQYF.

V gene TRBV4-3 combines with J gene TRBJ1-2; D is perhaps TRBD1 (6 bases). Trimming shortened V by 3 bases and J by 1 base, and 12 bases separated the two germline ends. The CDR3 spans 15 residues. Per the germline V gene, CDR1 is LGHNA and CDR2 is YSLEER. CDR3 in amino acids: CASSQGTNLNYGYTF. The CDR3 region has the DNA TGCGCCAGCAGCCAGGGGACAAACCTTAACTATGGCTACACCTTC.

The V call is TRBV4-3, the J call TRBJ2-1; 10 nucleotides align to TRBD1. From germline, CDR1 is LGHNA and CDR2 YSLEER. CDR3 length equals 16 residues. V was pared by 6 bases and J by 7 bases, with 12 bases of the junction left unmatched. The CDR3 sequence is CASRRSVTGGWNEQFF. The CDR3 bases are TGCGCCAGCAGGCGCTCGGTGACAGGGGGCTGGAATGAGCAGTTCTTC.

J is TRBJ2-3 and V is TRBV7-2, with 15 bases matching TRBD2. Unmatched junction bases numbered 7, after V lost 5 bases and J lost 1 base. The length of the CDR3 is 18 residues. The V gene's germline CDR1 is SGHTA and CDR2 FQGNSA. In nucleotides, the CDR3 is TGTGCCAGCAGCAGGACTAGCGGGGGGGGAGGGGGCACAGATACGCAGTATTTT. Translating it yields CASSRTSGGGGGTDTQYF.

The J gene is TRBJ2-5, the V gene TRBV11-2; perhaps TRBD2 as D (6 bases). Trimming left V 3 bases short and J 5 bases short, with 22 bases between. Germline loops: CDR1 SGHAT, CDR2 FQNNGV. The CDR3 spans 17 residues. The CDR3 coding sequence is TGTGCCAGCAGCTTCACTCCGACGGGCACGGGGAGGGAGACCCAGTACTTC. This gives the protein CASSFTPTGTGRETQYF.

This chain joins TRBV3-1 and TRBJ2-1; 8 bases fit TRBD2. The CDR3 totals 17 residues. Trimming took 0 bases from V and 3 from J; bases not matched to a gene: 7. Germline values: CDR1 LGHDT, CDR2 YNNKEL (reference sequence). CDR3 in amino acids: CASSQDWDSGNYNEQFF. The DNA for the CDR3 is TGTGCCAGCAGCCAAGATTGGGATAGCGGGAACTACAATGAGCAGTTCTTC.

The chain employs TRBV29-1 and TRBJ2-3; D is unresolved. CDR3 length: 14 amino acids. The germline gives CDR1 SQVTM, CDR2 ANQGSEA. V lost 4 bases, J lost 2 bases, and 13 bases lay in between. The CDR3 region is CSVALSGVTDTQYF. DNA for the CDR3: TGCAGCGTTGCTCTCTCCGGCGTCACAGATACGCAGTATTTT.

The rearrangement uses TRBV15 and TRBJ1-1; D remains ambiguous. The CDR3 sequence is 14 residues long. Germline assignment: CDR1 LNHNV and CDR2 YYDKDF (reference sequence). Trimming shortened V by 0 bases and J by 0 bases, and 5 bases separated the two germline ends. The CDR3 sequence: CATSRDRVNTEAFF. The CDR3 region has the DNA TGTGCCACCAGCAGAGATCGAGTGAACACTGAAGCTTTCTTT. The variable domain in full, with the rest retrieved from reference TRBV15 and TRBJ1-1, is DAMVIQNPRYQVTQFGKPVTLSCSQTLNHNVMYWYQQKSSQAPKLLFHYYDKDFNNEADTPDNFQSRRPNTSFCFLDIRSPGLGDTAMYLCATSRDRVNTEAFFGQGTRLTVV.

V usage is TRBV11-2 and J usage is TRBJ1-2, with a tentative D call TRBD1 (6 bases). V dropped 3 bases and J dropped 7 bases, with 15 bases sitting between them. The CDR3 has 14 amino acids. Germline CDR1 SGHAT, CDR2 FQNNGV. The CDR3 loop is CASSLARGASGYTF. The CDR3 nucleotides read TGTGCCAGCAGCTTGGCCAGGGGAGCGTCTGGCTACACCTTC. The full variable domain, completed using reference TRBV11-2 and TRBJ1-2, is EAGVAQSPRYKIIEKRQSVAFWCNPISGHATLYWYQQILGQGPKLLIQFQNNGVVDDSQLPKDRFSAERLKGVDSTLKIQPAKLEDSAVYLCASSLARGASGYTFGSGTRLTVV.

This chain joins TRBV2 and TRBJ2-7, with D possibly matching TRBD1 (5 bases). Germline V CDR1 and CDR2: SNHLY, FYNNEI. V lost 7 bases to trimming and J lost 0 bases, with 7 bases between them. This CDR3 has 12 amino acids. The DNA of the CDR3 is TGTGCCAGCAAGGGGAACTCCTACGAGCAGTACTTC. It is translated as CASKGNSYEQYF.

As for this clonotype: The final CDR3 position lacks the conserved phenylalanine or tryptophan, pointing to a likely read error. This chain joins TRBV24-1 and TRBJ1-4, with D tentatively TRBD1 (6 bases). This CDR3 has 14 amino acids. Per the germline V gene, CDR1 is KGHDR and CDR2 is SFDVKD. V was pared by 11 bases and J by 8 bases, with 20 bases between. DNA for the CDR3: TGTGCCAGCACCGCTAGAGGGGGGGGCGAAAAACTGTTTCTT. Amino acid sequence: CASTARGGGEKLFL.

The CDR3 nucleotides are TGTGCCACCAGACTAGCGGGGGGCACCGGGGAGCTGTTTTTT. Amino acid sequence: CATRLAGGTGELFF. The chain couples TRBV6-6 to TRBJ2-2; TRBD2 matches 13 bases. The J segment lost 4 bases and the V segment lost 10 bases, leaving 3 bases of the junction unmatched. This CDR3 contains 14 residues. Germline assignment: CDR1 MNHNY and CDR2 SVGAGI (reference sequence).

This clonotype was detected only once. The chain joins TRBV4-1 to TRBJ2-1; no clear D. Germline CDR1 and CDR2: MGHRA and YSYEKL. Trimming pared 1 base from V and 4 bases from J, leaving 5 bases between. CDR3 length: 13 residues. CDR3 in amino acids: CASSQAQYNEQFF. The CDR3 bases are TGCGCCAGCAGCCAAGCACAATACAATGAGCAGTTCTTC.

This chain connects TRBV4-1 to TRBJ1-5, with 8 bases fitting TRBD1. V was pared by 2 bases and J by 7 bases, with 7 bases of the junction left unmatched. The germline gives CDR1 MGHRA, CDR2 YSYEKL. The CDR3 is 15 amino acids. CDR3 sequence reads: CASSQSDRVRQPQHF. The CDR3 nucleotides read TGCGCCAGCAGCCAATCGGACAGGGTGCGGCAGCCCCAGCATTTT.

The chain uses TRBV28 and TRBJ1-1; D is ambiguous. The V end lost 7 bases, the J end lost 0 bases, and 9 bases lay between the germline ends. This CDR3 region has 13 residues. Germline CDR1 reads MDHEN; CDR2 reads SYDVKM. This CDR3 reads CASNGNMNTEAFF. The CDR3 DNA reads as TGTGCCAGCAACGGGAATATGAACACTGAAGCTTTCTTT.

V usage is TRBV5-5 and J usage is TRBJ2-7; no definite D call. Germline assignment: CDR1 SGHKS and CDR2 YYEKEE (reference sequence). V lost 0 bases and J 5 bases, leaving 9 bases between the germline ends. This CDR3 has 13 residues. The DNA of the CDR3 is TGTGCCAGCAGCTTGGACGTTGGGAACGAGCAGTACTTC. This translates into CASSLDVGNEQYF.

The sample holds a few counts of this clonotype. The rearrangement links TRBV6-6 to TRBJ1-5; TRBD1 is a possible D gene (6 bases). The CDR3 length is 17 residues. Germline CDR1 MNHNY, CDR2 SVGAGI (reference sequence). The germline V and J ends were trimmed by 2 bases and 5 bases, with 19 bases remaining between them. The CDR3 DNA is TGTGCCAGCAGTTACCAAGTCAGTCCAGGGGCTTATCAGCCCCAGCATTTT. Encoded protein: CASSYQVSPGAYQPQHF.

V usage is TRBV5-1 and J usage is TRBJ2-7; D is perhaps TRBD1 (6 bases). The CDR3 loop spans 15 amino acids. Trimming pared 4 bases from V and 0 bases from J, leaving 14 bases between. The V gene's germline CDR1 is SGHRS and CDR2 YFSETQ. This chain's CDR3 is CASSPRQELSYEQYF. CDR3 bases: TGCGCCAGCAGCCCCAGACAGGAGCTCTCCTACGAGCAGTACTTC. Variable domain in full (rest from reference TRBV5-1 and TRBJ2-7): KAGVTQTPRYLIKTRGQQVTLSCSPISGHRSVSWYQQTPGQGLQFLFEYFSETQRNKGNFPGRFSGRQFSNSRSEMNVSTLELGDSALYLCASSPRQELSYEQYFGPGTRLTVT.

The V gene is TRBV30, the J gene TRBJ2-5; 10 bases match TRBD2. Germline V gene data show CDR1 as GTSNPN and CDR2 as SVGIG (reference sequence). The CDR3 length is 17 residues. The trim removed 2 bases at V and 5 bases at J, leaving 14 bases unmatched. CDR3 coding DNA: TGTGCCTGGAGTAGCCAGCGGGGGGGCCTGTGGCGGGAGACCCAGTACTTC. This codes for CAWSSQRGGLWRETQYF.